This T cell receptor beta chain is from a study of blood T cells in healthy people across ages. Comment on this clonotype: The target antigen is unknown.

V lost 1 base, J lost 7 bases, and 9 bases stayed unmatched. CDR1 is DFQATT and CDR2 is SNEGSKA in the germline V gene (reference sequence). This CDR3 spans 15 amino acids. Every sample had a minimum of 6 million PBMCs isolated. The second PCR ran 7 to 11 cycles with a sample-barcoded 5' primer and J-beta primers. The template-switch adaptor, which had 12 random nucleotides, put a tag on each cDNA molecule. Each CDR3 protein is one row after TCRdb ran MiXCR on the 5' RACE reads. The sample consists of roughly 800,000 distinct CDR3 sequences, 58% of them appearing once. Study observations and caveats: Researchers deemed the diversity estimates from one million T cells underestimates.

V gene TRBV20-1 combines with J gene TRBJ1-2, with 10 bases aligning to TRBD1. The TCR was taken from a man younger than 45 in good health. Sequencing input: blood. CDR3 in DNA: TGCAGTGCTAGAGGCCGGGACAGGGGAGGTAGTGGCTACACCTTC. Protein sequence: CSARGRDRGGSGYTF.